This is a list of T cell receptor beta chains from one sample in a study of T-cell reconstitution after alpha-beta-depleted transplantation in children. TCRdb independently ran MiXCR on the PCR reads; one entry per CDR3 protein. This table holds about 980,000 distinct CDR3 sequences, roughly 31% found once. The source material was PBMCs, mostly from graft donor cells, sampled 360 days after TCRalphabeta/CD19-depleted stem cell transplant. These receptors all stem from a boy younger than two who had a stem cell transplant for SCID, so the T cells may come from the graft donor. The conserved cysteine and the conserved F or W are not part of the CDR3 here.

V gene	J gene	CDR3 protein
TRBV5-1	TRBJ2-5	ASSFGRGRRETQY
TRBV12-3/TRBV12-4	TRBJ2-2	ASSLRGGASSTGELF
TRBV28	TRBJ2-7	ASRKVVHYEQY
TRBV4-1	TRBJ2-1	ASRLSGGRNEQF
TRBV12-3/TRBV12-4	TRBJ2-3	ASSLSHISTDTQY
TRBV27	TRBJ2-3	ASSSRRDSTGDTQY
TRBV2	TRBJ2-2	ATTSGINTGELF
TRBV6-2/TRBV6-3	TRBJ2-1	ASTTRRGLYNEQF
TRBV4-1	TRBJ2-1	ASSQEGGGLAYNEQF
TRBV4-3	TRBJ1-1	ASSQDSYSEAF
TRBV6-1	TRBJ2-2	ASSPGWGPTNTGELF
TRBV28	TRBJ2-1	ASSFQQVKTYNEQF
TRBV6-2/TRBV6-3	TRBJ1-6	ASSYYWRDNSPLH
TRBV7-3	TRBJ2-2	ASSPDVAGELF
TRBV6-1	TRBJ1-2	ASSEESRGPYGYT
TRBV18	TRBJ2-7	ASSPRRSHEQY
TRBV29-1	TRBJ1-5	SFSHSVGEPQH
TRBV12-3/TRBV12-4	TRBJ2-2	ASSLDGSNTGELF
TRBV5-5	TRBJ1-5	ASSLVALLHQPQH
TRBV11-1	TRBJ2-7	ASSYRQTRALSSYEQY
TRBV5-1	TRBJ2-1	ASSLEWTEFNEQF
TRBV7-2	TRBJ2-7	ASSPRTGDFYEQY
TRBV25-1	TRBJ2-7	ASIRDVPYEQY
TRBV27	TRBJ1-1	ASSLSGSAEAF
TRBV4-2	TRBJ2-2	ASSQEGLGSNTGELF
TRBV7-2	TRBJ2-3	ASSLNRLATDTQY
TRBV6-2/TRBV6-3	TRBJ1-6	ASSGQGKSPLH
TRBV7-9	TRBJ2-5	ASSPTNSETQY
TRBV20-1	TRBJ2-5	SARDLLAGGPRETQY
TRBV5-1	TRBJ2-5	ASSSSPPQTQY
TRBV24-1	TRBJ1-2	ATSDPRTGDYGYT
TRBV18	TRBJ2-5	ASSPPVPETQY
TRBV6-5	TRBJ2-3	ASSYLSGGTDTQY
TRBV29-1	TRBJ1-3	SVARRLGNTIY
TRBV7-2	TRBJ2-7	ASRQPGNSYEQY
TRBV20-1	TRBJ1-2	SALDRGPDGYT
TRBV4-1	TRBJ1-1	ASSQAFRDRAF